This T cell receptor beta chain was retrieved from a study of T cells expressing NK-cell markers. On the study more broadly: Serological testing identified seven of the eight sequenced donors as HCMV-seropositive and one as seronegative.

CDR1 is SGDLS, CDR2 YYNGEE, per germline. This CDR3 spans 13 amino acids. For TCR beta, cDNA was produced by 5'RACE template switching with UMIs. TCRdb reanalyzed the 5' RACE reads and collapses them to one entry per CDR3 protein, without DNA. This listing includes 500,000 to 700,000 distinct CDR3 sequences. Overall study findings and caveats: The contribution of dominant NKG2C+ clonotypes to CD8+ T cells in more than five donors was 1.0-7.0%.

Notes on this clonotype: What it recognizes is unknown.

This clonotype was obtained from a man aged 18 to 35 in good health. The sequenced material came from blood T cells: a sorted CD56 or NKG2C T cell subset, CD4+ or CD8+ T cells, or bulk PBMC T cells (not recorded which). The chain couples TRBV9 to TRBJ2-4. CDR3 in amino acids: CASSVDRDGVQYF.